This TCR beta chain was observed in a study of T-cell reconstitution after alpha-beta-depleted transplantation in children (dated by TCRdb to 2015 to 2016). With respect to the entire study: T-cell immune reconstitution after TCRalphabeta/CD19-depleted allogeneic hematopoietic cell transplantation in children was quantitatively tracked in the study by means of TCR repertoire profiling. On the study overall, not on this receptor specifically: In some patients, the high TCRbeta diversity seen at day 60 was put down to recipient T cells and intrathymic progenitors that had survived conditioning. Over subsequent months, a decline in hyperexpanded clone frequencies was noted, and after one year, T-cell counts and TCRbeta diversity were mostly ascribed to newly produced T cells. Apparently early alphabetaT-cell count recovery about two months after transplant reportedly relied on only several hundred rapidly expanded clones derived from non-depleted graft cells.

Regarding this clonotype: Its antigen is not yet known. No clone much larger than this one lies a single base away; base qualities are absent.

The library was obtained by PCR. Sequencing instrument: Illumina HiSeq 2500. Molecular barcoding was employed in the preparation of TCR libraries, with unique molecular identifiers being used to normalize TCRbeta repertoire quantification. The public reads were quality trimmed at Q25 with fastp and then assembled into clones with MiXCR by TCRdb, keeping productive beta chains. Each entry merges the rows of one CDR3 protein and shows their most common DNA and genes. The sample includes 600,000 to 800,000 distinct CDR3 sequences, with roughly 13% observed a single time. In total, the top ten clones hold about 0.77% of the sample. The treatment or condition label corresponds to: allogeneic hematopoietic cell transplantation with graft depleted of TCRalphabeta T cells and CD19 B cells. The transplant recipients were children given TCRalphabeta/CD19-depleted allogeneic hematopoietic cell grafts. Reading from cysteine to phenylalanine, the CDR3 counts 15 amino acids. The only DNA kept is the CDR3, 45 bases in frame from the first base. At the junction V is shortened by 4 bases and J by 0 bases, with 10 bases in between. According to the germline V gene, CDR1 reads SGDLS and CDR2 reads YYNGEE.

The sequenced sample was PBMCs, obtained before TCRalphabeta/CD19-depleted stem cell transplant. This clonotype originated in a girl aged 2 to 9 with congenital amegakaryocytic thrombocytopenia, due to receive a stem cell transplant. The chain couples TRBV9 to TRBJ2-2, with no reliable assignment of the D segment. CDR3 protein: CASSLRWSNTGELFF. The DNA sequence is TGTGCCAGCAGCCTCCGCTGGTCGAACACCGGGGAGCTGTTTTTT. When the CDR3 is completed using the reference TRBV9 and TRBJ2-2 genes on either side, the full variable domain is DSGVTQTPKHLITATGQRVTLRCSPRSGDLSVYWYQQSLDQGLQFLIQYYNGEERAKGNILERFSAQQFPDLHSELNLSSLELGDSALYFCASSLRWSNTGELFFGEGSRLTVL.